This T cell receptor beta chain was documented in a study of cytomegalovirus exposure and HLA in healthy donors. Both 60 Vbeta primers and 13 Jbeta primers went into the PCR. Profiled with immunoSEQ multiplex PCR; TCRdb holds only in-frame clones, not every one. In total, the table holds 170,000 or so clones. Regarding the study as a whole: Confirmation in vitro established that three CMV-associated chains were specific for CMV antigens. Sequencing had likely introduced a cluster of highly shared sequence variants as an artifact.

The germline CDR1 and CDR2 sequences are SGHDT and YYEEEE. The CDR3 runs to 11 residues. Trimming took 3 bases from V and 12 from J, leaving 11 bases between them. About this clone: Its matching antigen is unknown.

This sequence originates from a man aged 25 to 40 in good health and CMV-seronegative. The sequenced material came from PBMCs. V gene TRBV5-6 combines with J gene TRBJ2-3, with TRBD2 as a possible D gene (6 bases). As DNA, the CDR3 is TGTGCCAGCAGCTGGGCCGGGAGTCAGTATTTT. Translating it yields CASSWAGSQYF.